Below are 20 T cell receptor beta chains sequenced from a single sample in a study of patients and donors after allogeneic stem cell transplantation (dated by TCRdb to about 2020). Library preparation was by RT-PCR. TCRdb shows the sequencer as NextSeq 550. TCRdb reran the public reads through fastp at Q25 and MiXCR, keeping productive beta chains. Identical CDR3 protein sequences are pooled into one entry, listed with their most common genes and DNA. This sample holds over 400,000 distinct CDR3 sequences; roughly 17% were observed only once. The ten most abundant clones make up 6.5% to 7.5% of the sample. The sample consisted of blood, either unsorted or a sorted T cell fraction (not recorded which). These receptors all come from a human donor who was either an allogeneic HSCT recipient or a stem cell or donor lymphocyte infusion donor (not recorded which). It is not recorded whose cells these are; they may come from a transplant donor.

This clonotype occurred a few times. The chain carries TRBV7-2 and TRBJ1-2, with 7 bases aligning to TRBD1. The CDR3 runs to 14 residues. CDR1 and CDR2 from the germline V gene are SGHTA and FQGNSA. Trimming removed 10 bases from V and 6 bases from J; junction bases left unmatched: 14. CDR3 residues: CANGGPDRVNGYTF. The CDR3 DNA is TGTGCCAATGGAGGGCCCGACAGGGTAAATGGCTACACCTTC.

This clonotype was picked up a small number of times. The J gene is TRBJ1-2, the V gene TRBV5-1; D perhaps matches TRBD1 (6 bases). V lost 0 bases and J lost 4, with 22 bases in between. CDR1 is SGHRS and CDR2 is YFSETQ in the germline V gene. The CDR3 length is 18 residues. Here the CDR3 DNA reads TGCGCCAGCAGCTTGGCAGAGGAGACAGGAATTACTGTCTATGGCTACACCTTC. Amino acid sequence: CASSLAEETGITVYGYTF.

This clonotype was seen more than once but under ten times. The rearrangement links TRBV7-6 to TRBJ2-1; possibly TRBD1 for D (6 bases). V was trimmed by 3 bases and J by 2 bases, leaving 14 bases between them. Germline V gives CDR1 SGHVS, CDR2 FNYEAQ. This CDR3 has 16 residues. CDR3 residues: CASSFGPTGTYNEQFF. The CDR3 nucleotides are TGTGCCAGCAGCTTTGGCCCGACAGGCACCTACAATGAGCAGTTCTTC.

V gene TRBV21-1 combines with J gene TRBJ2-7. TRBV21-1 is an annotated pseudogene. The CDR3 runs 14 residues. In DNA, the CDR3 is TGTGCCAGCAGCAAAGAGATCGGGGTTTACGAGCAGTACTTC. It is translated as CASSKEIGVYEQYF.

This clonotype was picked up a small number of times. The J gene is TRBJ2-6, the V gene TRBV2; D is ambiguous. This CDR3 has 14 amino acids. The V gene's germline CDR1 is SNHLY and CDR2 FYNNEI. The V end lost 2 bases, the J end lost 2 bases, and 4 bases lay between the germline ends. The CDR3 DNA is TGTGCCAGCAGTGAACCAACTGGGGCCAACGTCCTGACTTTC. It is translated as CASSEPTGANVLTF. Variable domain in full (rest from reference TRBV2 and TRBJ2-6): EPEVTQTPSHQVTQMGQEVILRCVPISNHLYFYWYRQILGQKVEFLVSFYNNEISEKSEIFDDQFSVERPDGSNFTLKIRSTKLEDSAMYFCASSEPTGANVLTFGAGSRLTVL.

The chain carries TRBV6-1 and TRBJ2-2; no definite D call. Germline-derived CDR1 and CDR2 are MNHNS and SASEGT. The CDR3 has 15 amino acids. V gave up 6 bases and J gave up 5 bases, with 16 bases separating them. The CDR3 DNA reads as TGTGCCAGCAGCGTTACCTGGACCCCAACCGGGGAGCTGTTTTTT. Translated: CASSVTWTPTGELFF.

This clonotype was seen a few times. The CDR3 here is CSARDRGRLNQPQHF. DNA for the CDR3: TGCAGTGCTAGAGATCGTGGCAGGCTCAATCAGCCCCAGCATTTT. This chain links TRBV20-1 with TRBJ1-5; D is undetermined. Looked up from germline, CDR1 is DFQATT and CDR2 is SNEGSKA (reference sequence). The CDR3 length is 15 residues. The ends were cut back, 0 bases at V and 3 bases at J, with 12 bases in the middle.

This clonotype appeared a few times. The chain recombines TRBV18 with TRBJ1-5; unclear D gene. Trimming left V 1 base short and J 0 bases short, with 10 bases between. Germline V gene lookup returns CDR1 KGHSH and CDR2 LQKENI. There are 16 residues in the CDR3. The CDR3 sequence: CASSPLRAASNQPQHF. For the CDR3, the DNA is TGTGCCAGCTCACCACTGAGGGCAGCTAGCAATCAGCCCCAGCATTTT.

The genes are TRBV5-1 and TRBJ2-1; 8 bases fit TRBD1. CDR1 is SGHRS and CDR2 is YFSETQ in the germline V gene. There are 14 residues in the CDR3. V trimming: 0 bases; J trimming: 8 bases; junction bases outside the gene matches: 4. This chain's CDR3 is CASSLDQGAYEQFF. CDR3 in DNA: TGCGCCAGCAGCTTGGATCAGGGGGCGTATGAGCAGTTCTTC.

This chain connects TRBV4-2 to TRBJ2-3; 10 bases fit TRBD2. The CDR3 is 16 residues long. Germline CDR1 is LGHNA and CDR2 is YNFKEQ. After removal of 5 bases from V and 2 bases from J, the junction contained 7 bases not matched to a gene. The CDR3 reads CASSGRTSGYTDTQYF. CDR3 sequence (DNA): TGTGCCAGCAGCGGCCGGACTAGCGGCTACACAGATACGCAGTATTTT.

The rearrangement links TRBV3-1 to TRBJ2-1, with 8 bases fitting TRBD2. The CDR3 runs to 15 residues. Germline V gene sequence: CDR1 LGHDT, CDR2 YNNKEL (reference sequence). V dropped 5 bases and J dropped 3; count of bases not matched to a gene: 6. The CDR3 protein is CASSRFSGVYNEQFF. CDR3 nucleotide sequence: TGTGCCAGCAGCAGGTTTAGCGGGGTCTACAATGAGCAGTTCTTC.

In regard to this clonotype: One end of the junction fails to match germline, which may point to a read error. CDR3 sequence reads: CASRAYAYTGAFF. CDR3 coding DNA: TGTGCCAGCAGAGCCTATGCCTATACTGGAGCTTTCTTT. The chain joins TRBV2 to TRBJ1-1; D uncertain. CDR1 is SNHLY and CDR2 is FYNNEI in the germline V gene. The CDR3 sequence is 13 residues long.

This chain links TRBV12-3 or TRBV12-4 with TRBJ1-2; D is uncertain. The V end lost 4 bases, the J end lost 5 bases, and 8 bases lay between the germline ends. The length of the CDR3 is 12 residues. The CDR3 sequence: CASSSSRYGYTF. The DNA of the CDR3 is TGTGCCAGCAGTTCCTCACGTTATGGCTACACCTTC.

This clonotype showed up just a few times. This chain joins TRBV20-1 and TRBJ2-1; 14 bases match TRBD2. This CDR3 region has 15 residues. Per germline, CDR1 DFQATT and CDR2 SNEGSKA (reference sequence). The CDR3 loop is CLLRTSGGKGNEQFF. Here the CDR3 DNA reads TGCTTGCTACGGACTAGCGGGGGGAAAGGGAATGAGCAGTTCTTC.

This clonotype was found a few times. The rearrangement uses TRBV2 and TRBJ2-3; 8 bases fit TRBD2. The CDR3 covers 14 residues. Germline CDR1 SNHLY, CDR2 FYNNEI. After removal of 7 bases from V and 2 bases from J, the junction contained 5 bases not matched to a gene. The CDR3, as DNA: TGTGCCAGCACCACGGGGGGGTACACAGATACGCAGTATTTT. Protein product: CASTTGGYTDTQYF.

V and J are TRBV11-1 and TRBJ2-4; D uncertain. The CDR3 spans 13 residues. The V end lost 5 bases, the J end lost 3 bases, and 8 bases lay between the germline ends. Per germline, CDR1 SGHAT and CDR2 FQDESV (reference sequence). Here the CDR3 reads CASSPDGKNIQYF. CDR3 nucleotide sequence: TGTGCCAGCAGCCCAGACGGCAAAAACATTCAGTACTTC. Using reference TRBV11-1 and TRBJ2-4 for the parts outside the CDR3, the full variable domain is EAEVAQSPRYKITEKSQAVAFWCDPISGHATLYWYRQILGQGPELLVQFQDESVVDDSQLPKDRFSAERLKGVDSTLKIQPAELGDSAMYLCASSPDGKNIQYFGAGTRLSVL.

V usage is TRBV21-1 and J usage is TRBJ1-1; whether TRBD1, the table's D call, matches the DNA was not checked. TRBV21-1 is given as a pseudogene. This CDR3 is built from 15 residues. The CDR3 sequence is CASSAPPGTGTEAFF. In nucleotides, the CDR3 is TGTGCCAGCAGCGCCCCTCCCGGGACAGGGACTGAAGCTTTCTTT.

This chain joins TRBV21-1 and TRBJ2-3; the table's D call of TRBD2 was not tested on the DNA. TRBV21-1 is noted as a pseudogene. The CDR3 spans 16 residues. CDR3 amino acids: CASSNRGPAGTDTQYF. The CDR3 DNA is TGTGCCAGCAGCAATCGTGGGCCCGCTGGGACAGATACGCAGTATTTT.

This clonotype came up many times. J is TRBJ2-7 and V is TRBV6-2 or TRBV6-3; 8 bases are shared with TRBD2. The CDR3 totals 13 residues. Losses at the gene ends were 11 bases for V and 3 bases for J; bases not matched to a gene: 9. In germline, CDR1 is MNHEY, CDR2 SVGEGT. For the CDR3, the DNA is TGTGCCTCCGGCGGGGGGACTGACTACGAGCAGTACTTC. Protein product: CASGGGTDYEQYF.

The chain uses TRBV4-3 and TRBJ2-7; weak D call: TRBD1 (6 bases). Germline lookup yields CDR1 LGHNA and CDR2 YSLEER. The CDR3 covers 15 residues. Trimming left V 0 bases short and J 3 bases short, with 12 bases between. Here the CDR3 reads CASSQDGGLGYEQYF. DNA for the CDR3: TGCGCCAGCAGCCAAGATGGGGGCTTGGGCTACGAGCAGTACTTC.